Detailed here is one T cell receptor beta chain. The data stem from a study of blood T cell repertoires in COVID-19. Germline CDR1 MDHEN, CDR2 SYDVKM. V lost 5 bases and J lost 3, with 13 bases in between. The CDR3 covers 14 residues. Assay: immunoSEQ multiplex PCR; the TCRdb copy retains only in-frame clones and omits some. The data show under 300,000 clones, just over 90% seen once. The specimen was PBMCs or T cells enriched from blood (not recorded which). This chain joins TRBV28 and TRBJ2-5, with TRBD1 as a possible D gene (6 bases). The TCR sequence derives from a woman aged 18 to 35 who had recovered from COVID-19. The CDR3 DNA reads as TGTGCCAGCAGTACCGGGGCAGGGGAAGAGACCCAGTACTTC. Residues: CASSTGAGEETQYF.